The entry below describes one TCR beta chain. Its antigen is not known. The data were taken from a study of shared clonotypes between healthy human individuals. At the deep level, the assay was run. This table comes from immunoSEQ multiplex PCR, and its TCRdb copy is limited to in-frame clones, with some not included. The sample contains almost 750,000 clones, approximately 72% of which appear only once. Findings of the study overall: Around 5% was the fraction of naive CD4 clonotypes found shared across a few donors.

The CDR3 length is 15 residues. Trimming pared 6 bases from V and 0 bases from J, leaving 9 bases between. The germline V gene has CDR1 MNHEY and CDR2 SMNVEV (reference sequence). Sequenced sample: memory CD4+ T cells sorted from blood. Indicated subset: CD45RA-negative fraction. The TCR was taken from a woman aged 30 to 39 in good health. The chain has TRBV27 and TRBJ2-6; D is unresolved. CDR3 nucleotide sequence: TGTGCCAGCAGCTTCAAAGCCTCTGGGGCCAACGTCCTGACTTTC. This codes for CASSFKASGANVLTF.